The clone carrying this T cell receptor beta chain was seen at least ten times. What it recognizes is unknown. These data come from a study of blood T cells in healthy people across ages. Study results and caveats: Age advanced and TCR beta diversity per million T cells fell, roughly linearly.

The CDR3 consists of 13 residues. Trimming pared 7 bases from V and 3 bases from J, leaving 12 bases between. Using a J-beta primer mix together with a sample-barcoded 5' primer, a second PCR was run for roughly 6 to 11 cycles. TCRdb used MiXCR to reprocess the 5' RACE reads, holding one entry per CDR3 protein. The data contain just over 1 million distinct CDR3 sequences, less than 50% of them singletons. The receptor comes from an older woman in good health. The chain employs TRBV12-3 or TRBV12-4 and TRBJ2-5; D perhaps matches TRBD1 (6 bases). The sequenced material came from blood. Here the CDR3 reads CASTRTVEETQYF. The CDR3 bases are TGTGCCAGCACCCGGACAGTAGAAGAGACCCAGTACTTC.